This T cell receptor (beta chain) was captured in a study of T-cell reconstitution after alpha-beta-depleted transplantation in children. Study observations and caveats: Most T-cell counts and diversity one year after the transplant came from T cells that were newly produced. Reported findings indicate that, about two months after transplant, alpha-beta T cells came from several hundred expanded clones, which were derived from non-depleted graft cells.

The sample holds many counts of this clonotype. What it binds is unknown. TCRbeta library preparation incorporated unique molecular identifiers. TCRdb re-called the PCR reads with MiXCR, one entry per CDR3 protein. The sample has 100,000 to 120,000 distinct CDR3 sequences, 5% to 8% seen once; the top ten hold less than 30%. With 0 bases clipped from V and 3 bases from J, the junction kept 18 bases outside the gene matches. In germline, CDR1 is SGDLS, CDR2 YYNGEE. The CDR3 contains 21 residues. This chain connects TRBV9 to TRBJ2-1, with TRBD2 matching over 10 bases. The clonotype originates from a male patient between 2 and 10 years old who had a stem cell transplant for acute lymphoblastic leukemia, so the T cells may come from the graft donor. Here the sequenced sample was PBMCs, mostly from graft donor cells, taken 360 days after TCRalphabeta/CD19-depleted stem cell transplant. DNA for the CDR3: TGTGCCAGCAGCGTAGGTGACTGGACTAGCGGTCCAGCCGTCATCTACAATGAGCAGTTCTTC. Translation: CASSVGDWTSGPAVIYNEQFF.